This T cell receptor (beta chain) was captured in a study of blood T cells in healthy people across ages. It was with a sample-barcoded 5' primer and a J-beta primer mix that a second PCR of roughly 7 to 12 cycles was run. There were at least 2.5 million CDR3-containing paired-end reads obtained from each sample. MiXCR was run by TCRdb on the 5' RACE reads, yielding one entry per CDR3 protein. The sample consists of about 930,000 distinct CDR3 sequences, about 28% of them appearing once. Healthy Russian Caucasian donors spanned ages about 6 to 100 years. In each sample, at least 6.5 million PBMCs were isolated. These data were also filed under a second study, of T cells of mothers and their children.

The receptor was isolated from a woman between 35 and 50 years old in good health. Sequenced input: blood.

The CDR3 DNA follows: TGCGCCAGCAGCCCTTATGGGGCTGAGCAGTTCTTC. It translates to CASSPYGAEQFF. The gene calls are TRBV5-1 and TRBJ2-1; tentative D call: TRBD1 (5 bases). V dropped 4 bases and J dropped 9 bases, with 11 bases sitting between them. Germline CDR1 is SGHRS and CDR2 is YFSETQ. The CDR3 has 12 residues.